Listed below are T cell receptor beta chains from one sample, sequenced in a study of blood T cell repertoires in COVID-19. The repertoire was sequenced with immunoSEQ multiplex PCR; TCRdb's copy has only in-frame clones and lacks some. The table shows about 260,000 clones, with over 75% occurring only once. The sequencing sample was made of peripheral blood. The receptors originated from a human donor in a cohort sampled during active COVID-19. Both conserved end residues are part of each CDR3. The order of the fields is CDR3 DNA, CDR3 protein, V gene, J gene, D gene, clone size. D genes are given only for firm matches. Rows give clone size only sometimes, using once, few, many, or a class for an expanded clone.

TGTGCCAGCAGCCAAGGACAGGGGCCCTACGAGCAGTACTTC	CASSQGQGPYEQYF	TRBV7-3	TRBJ2-7	TRBD1	NA
TGTGCCAGCAGCTTGGAGGGTACGGGGCGCGTCACCGGGGAGCTGTTTTTT	CASSLEGTGRVTGELFF	TRBV7-8	TRBJ2-2	NA	NA
TGCGCCAGCAGCTTCCACCTTGACACGCCGAGCTCCTACGAGCAGTACTTC	CASSFHLDTPSSYEQYF	TRBV5-1	TRBJ2-7	NA	NA
TGTGCCAGCAGTCTACGGACGGGAAACACTGAAGCTTTCTTT	CASSLRTGNTEAFF	TRBV6-2/TRBV6-3	TRBJ1-1	NA	NA
TGTGCCAGCAGACCTGGTGGGCGGGAGAACACTGAAGCTTTCTTT	CASRPGGRENTEAFF	TRBV5-4	TRBJ1-1	NA	once
TGTGCCAGCAGCAGGGGACTCTCCGGTTCACCCCTCCACTTT	CASSRGLSGSPLHF	TRBV7-2	TRBJ1-6	NA	NA
TGTGCCAGCAGTTCGACCCTGACTGGGCCCCAGCATTTT	CASSSTLTGPQHF	TRBV5-8	TRBJ1-5	NA	few
TGTGCCAGCAGCGATGGACAGGGATACTACGAGCAGTACTTC	CASSDGQGYYEQYF	TRBV9	TRBJ2-7	TRBD1	NA
TGCAGTGCCCCCCGGGAGAGCGAGCAGTACTTC	CSAPRESEQYF	TRBV20-1	TRBJ2-7	NA	NA
TGTGCCAGCAGTGTGCGACCGGGACAGGGGGCAAAGACTGAAGCTTTCTTT	CASSVRPGQGAKTEAFF	TRBV6-1	TRBJ1-1	TRBD1	NA
TGCGCCAGCGGCGACCGGGACAGTTACAATGAGCAGTTCTTC	CASGDRDSYNEQFF	TRBV4-1	TRBJ2-1	TRBD1	NA
TGCGCCAGCAGCTTGGGAGCAGGGGCCGGGGAAAAACTGTTTTTT	CASSLGAGAGEKLFF	TRBV5-1	TRBJ1-4	NA	NA
TGTGCCAGCAGCCCGAGGCAGGGTGTGAACACTGAAGCTTTCTTT	CASSPRQGVNTEAFF	TRBV9	TRBJ1-1	NA	NA
TGTGCCAGCAGCGTAGAGGGGACTAGCGGGAGAAGCTCCTACAATGAGCAGTTCTTC	CASSVEGTSGRSSYNEQFF	TRBV9	TRBJ2-1	TRBD2	many
TGTGCCAGCAGCTATACATACAGGGCTCACTACGAGCAGTACTTC	CASSYTYRAHYEQYF	TRBV11-2	TRBJ2-7	NA	few
TGTGCCAGTAGTATAGGGTTCGGTGAGACCCAGTACTTC	CASSIGFGETQYF	TRBV19	TRBJ2-5	NA	NA
TGTGCCAGCAGCCTCACGGGGAGTGTGGATGAAAAACTGTTTTTT	CASSLTGSVDEKLFF	TRBV7-9	TRBJ1-4	NA	NA
TGTGCCAGCAGACTCCGCCGTGCGGGACAGGGGATCTACGAGCAGTACTTC	CASRLRRAGQGIYEQYF	TRBV2	TRBJ2-7	TRBD1	NA
TGTGCCAGCAGTTTCCCCAGTCGCAATGAGCAGTTCTTC	CASSFPSRNEQFF	TRBV28	TRBJ2-1	NA	NA
TGTGCCAGCAGTCCCTCCCGGGATTCACCCCTCCACTTT	CASSPSRDSPLHF	TRBV12-3/TRBV12-4	TRBJ1-6	NA	NA
TGCGCCAGCAGGTTTAGCATAATGAACACCGGGGAGCTGTTTTTT	CASRFSIMNTGELFF	TRBV5-1	TRBJ2-2	NA	NA
TGTGCCAGCACCCCAGTGGGAGGTCACGAGCAGTACTTC	CASTPVGGHEQYF	TRBV6-2/TRBV6-3	TRBJ2-7	NA	NA
TGCGCCAGCAGCGACCCCCTAGGGGGAGGGGACACTGAAGCTTTCTTT	CASSDPLGGGDTEAFF	TRBV5-1	TRBJ1-1	NA	NA
TGTGCCAGTAGTATCCAGCGGGGGCCCCTCTACGAGCAGTACTTC	CASSIQRGPLYEQYF	TRBV19	TRBJ2-7	TRBD2	NA
TGTGCCAGCAGCTTCCCGGGACAGGGGGCAGAGACCCAGTACTTC	CASSFPGQGAETQYF	TRBV7-8	TRBJ2-5	TRBD1	NA
TGTGCCAGCACACTAGCGGGGGGCCCTAATACGCAGTATTTT	CASTLAGGPNTQYF	TRBV18	TRBJ2-3	TRBD2	once
TGTGCCAGCAGTTTAGCGGGGAGTGTCAATTCACCCCTCCACTTT	CASSLAGSVNSPLHF	TRBV7-8	TRBJ1-6	NA	NA
TGTGCCAGCAGTGGCGTAGCACACCGGAACACCGGGGAGCTGTTTTTT	CASSGVAHRNTGELFF	TRBV25-1	TRBJ2-2	NA	few
TGCGCCAGCATGGTGGGGGGCTCCTACAATGAGCAGTTCTTC	CASMVGGSYNEQFF	TRBV10-2	TRBJ2-1	NA	few
TGTGCCAGCAGTTACACGGACAGGGGTGCCCACGAGCAGTACTTC	CASSYTDRGAHEQYF	TRBV6-5	TRBJ2-7	TRBD1	NA
TGTGCCAGCAGTTACTCGACGTCGGGGAGATCACCCCTCCACTTT	CASSYSTSGRSPLHF	TRBV6-5	TRBJ1-6	NA	NA
TGTGCCAGTGTAGGGGGTCCTCCCACTGAAGCTTTCTTT	CASVGGPPTEAFF	TRBV19	TRBJ1-1	NA	NA
TGTGCCAGCAGCCCCCCGGGGACAGGGCGGGAAAAACTGTTTTTT	CASSPPGTGREKLFF	TRBV28	TRBJ1-4	TRBD1	few
TGTGCCAGCAGTGAAGTTCCGGGGGACACCGGGGAGCTGTTTTTT	CASSEVPGDTGELFF	TRBV2	TRBJ2-2	NA	NA